This T cell receptor (beta chain) originates from a study of beta chain features in type 1 diabetes. Study outcomes and limitations: Type 1 diabetes patients had TCRB CDR3s that were shorter (moderately but significantly so) in all four CD4+ subsets.

As every portion of the isolated RNA was reverse transcribed, the sequencing read expressed TCRB transcripts. The assay was immunoSEQ multiplex PCR, and TCRdb's table has in-frame clones only and misses some. This sample has a few hundred thousand clones; about 23% occur once, and the top ten carry around 0.012%. To note about this clone: Its specificity is not known.

The CDR3 totals 15 residues. Germline V gives CDR1 GTSNPN, CDR2 SVGIG (reference sequence). Deletions cut 2 bases from V and 2 bases from J, with 13 bases between. The source of this sequence is a woman aged 30 to 39 with type 1 diabetes. The chain has TRBV30 and TRBJ1-5; D perhaps matches TRBD1 (6 bases). Sequencing was done on a sample of naive CD4+ T cells from blood. The CDR3 spells CAWSTQGGGNQPQHF. The DNA for the CDR3 is TGTGCCTGGAGTACACAGGGAGGGGGCAATCAGCCCCAGCATTTT. The full variable domain, its missing parts supplied by reference TRBV30 and TRBJ1-5, is SQTIHQWPATLVQPVGSPLSLECTVEGTSNPNLYWYRQAAGRGLQLLFYSVGIGQISSEVPQNLSASRPQDRQFILSSKKLLLSDSGFYLCAWSTQGGGNQPQHFGDGTRLSIL.